These 20 T cell receptor beta chains originate from one sample sequenced in a study of cytomegalovirus exposure and HLA in healthy donors (dated by TCRdb to the late 2010s). Libraries came from the immunoSEQ multiplex PCR assay. For the multiplex PCR, a mixture combining 60 forward primers for TCR Vbeta segments and 13 reverse primers for TCR Jbeta segments was used. Entries here come from immuneACCESS through TCRdb and include only in-frame sequences with V and J called. Some clones fail to appear in such tables; in the studies checked, an unresolved V gene covers under half of the shortfall, and the cause of the remainder is unknown. The sample data list fewer than 250,000 clones, and 65% to 85% of these were observed just once. About 1.7% of the sample is in the top ten clones. The sample taken for sequencing was PBMCs. Every receptor here comes from a middle-aged man in good health and CMV-seropositive.

The chain carries TRBV27 and TRBJ2-5; D is possibly TRBD2 (5 bases). The CDR3 runs to 18 residues. The germline V and J ends were trimmed by 2 bases and 1 base, with 20 bases remaining between them. The germline V gene encodes CDR1 MNHEY and CDR2 SMNVEV (reference sequence). CDR3 sequence reads: CASSLNRPEDLLQETQYF. The CDR3 nucleotides read TGTGCCAGCAGTTTAAATAGACCGGAGGACTTACTCCAAGAGACCCAGTACTTC.

This chain joins TRBV2 and TRBJ1-1, with D possibly being TRBD1 (6 bases). This CDR3 is 13 amino acids long. The V end lost 8 bases, the J end lost 4 bases, and 14 bases lay between the germline ends. Germline V CDR1 and CDR2: SNHLY, FYNNEI. CDR3 in DNA: TGTGCCAGCGGGATGGGCAGGGGCACTGAAGCTTTCTTT. Amino acids: CASGMGRGTEAFF. The variable domain in full, with the rest retrieved from reference TRBV2 and TRBJ1-1, is EPEVTQTPSHQVTQMGQEVILRCVPISNHLYFYWYRQILGQKVEFLVSFYNNEISEKSEIFDDQFSVERPDGSNFTLKIRSTKLEDSAMYFCASGMGRGTEAFFGQGTRLTVV.

This clone is a singleton in its sample. One end of the junction is discordant with germline, which a read error may explain. This chain connects TRBV7-9 to TRBJ1-4; the match to TRBD1 covers 7 bases. Germline loops: CDR1 SEHNR, CDR2 FQNEAQ (reference sequence). This CDR3 is built from 15 residues. The DNA for the CDR3 is TGTTCCAGCAGTTTCAACCCGGGACAGACTGAAAAACTGTTTTTT. The encoded protein is CSSSFNPGQTEKLFF.

The chain carries TRBV4-2 and TRBJ2-2; D is unclear. V was cut by 1 base and J by 2 bases, with 14 bases left in between. The CDR3 is 17 amino acids. Germline V gene lookup returns CDR1 LGHNA and CDR2 YNFKEQ. CDR3 nucleotide sequence: TGTGCCAGCAGCCAAGGTCGAACAAAACCAAACACCGGGGAGCTGTTTTTT. This gives the protein CASSQGRTKPNTGELFF.

The CDR3 loop reads CASSATRGETQYF. DNA of the CDR3: TGTGCCAGCAGTGCCACCAGGGGAGAGACCCAGTACTTC. The chain joins TRBV6-4 to TRBJ2-5; D is perhaps TRBD1 (6 bases). This CDR3 contains 13 residues. In germline, CDR1 is MRHNA, CDR2 SNTAGT. The V and J ends lost 4 bases and 4 bases respectively, with 10 bases between them.

This chain connects TRBV5-1 to TRBJ2-5, with D possibly TRBD2 on 6 matching bases. CDR1 is SGHRS, CDR2 YFSETQ, per germline. The CDR3 totals 15 residues. V lost 1 base and J lost 5, with 15 bases in between. The CDR3 loop reads CASSLLGGSEETQYF. The CDR3 coding sequence is TGCGCCAGCAGCTTGTTAGGAGGGAGCGAGGAGACCCAGTACTTC.

The CDR3 bases are TGCGCCAGCAGCTTGGAGACTACCAACACCGGGGAGCTGTTTTTT. This encodes CASSLETTNTGELFF. J is TRBJ2-2 and V is TRBV5-1, with D tentatively TRBD2 (5 bases). Germline-derived CDR1 and CDR2 are SGHRS and YFSETQ. The CDR3 has 15 amino acids. V lost 0 bases and J 2 bases, leaving 8 bases between the germline ends.

The chain has TRBV9 and TRBJ1-3, with D possibly matching TRBD1 (6 bases). The V gene's germline CDR1 is SGDLS and CDR2 YYNGEE. Trimming took off 3 bases at V and 5 bases at J, with 12 bases between the two ends. The CDR3 spans 14 residues. CDR3 loop: CASSEDGQRNTIYF. The CDR3 region has the DNA TGTGCCAGCAGCGAGGACGGACAGAGAAACACCATATATTTT.

V gene TRBV6-1 combines with J gene TRBJ1-4, with a weak D call TRBD1 (6 bases). V was trimmed by 3 bases and J by 4 bases, leaving 15 bases between them. CDR3 length: 16 amino acids. Germline V CDR1 and CDR2: MNHNS, SASEGT. CDR3 residues: CASSEMMRQVNEKLFF. CDR3 bases: TGTGCCAGCAGTGAGATGATGAGACAGGTTAATGAAAAACTGTTTTTT.

The chain couples TRBV27 to TRBJ1-6; D may be TRBD1 (5 bases). Per the germline V gene, CDR1 is MNHEY and CDR2 is SMNVEV (reference sequence). Trimming stripped 5 bases from V and 9 bases from J, with 17 bases between. The CDR3 is 15 residues long. CDR3 nucleotides: TGTGCCAGCAGTCCGCGGGCGCGGGGGAGTTCACCCCTCCACTTT. This codes for CASSPRARGSSPLHF.

J is TRBJ1-1 and V is TRBV9; D gene unclear. The CDR3 is 13 amino acids. CDR1 and CDR2 from the germline V gene are SGDLS and YYNGEE. The V end was cut by 4 bases, the J end by 4 bases, with 11 bases between. CDR3 in amino acids: CASSPWEGTEAFF. In DNA, the CDR3 is TGTGCCAGCAGCCCCTGGGAGGGCACTGAAGCTTTCTTT.

J is TRBJ2-7 and V is TRBV2; D remains unclear. The V end lost 10 bases, the J end lost 2 bases, and 12 bases lay between the germline ends. The CDR3 extends over 12 amino acids. Germline V lookup: CDR1 SNHLY, CDR2 FYNNEI. The CDR3 region is CAKKETAYEQYF. The CDR3 DNA follows: TGTGCCAAGAAGGAGACTGCCTACGAGCAGTACTTC.

The sample holds one count of this clone. The rearrangement joins TRBV30 to TRBJ2-7, with 8 positions matching TRBD2. This CDR3 is 16 amino acids long. The germline CDR1 and CDR2 sequences are GTSNPN and SVGIG (reference sequence). The V and J ends lost 0 bases and 0 bases, in that order; junction bases with no gene match: 7. CDR3 region: CAWSVRLAGHSYEQYF. CDR3 sequence (DNA): TGTGCCTGGAGTGTAAGGCTAGCGGGCCACTCCTACGAGCAGTACTTC.

The chain employs TRBV6-7 and TRBJ2-2; D gene ambiguous. TRBV6-7 counts as an open reading frame of uncertain function. Trimming left V 7 bases short and J 6 bases short, with 12 bases between. The CDR3 contains 13 residues. CDR3 in DNA: TGTGCCAGCACCTTAGATGAATCCGGGGAGCTGTTTTTT. Translated, it gives CASTLDESGELFF.

The V gene is TRBV27, the J gene TRBJ2-7, with TRBD2 matching over 9 bases. V gave up 6 bases and J gave up 5 bases; unmatched junction bases: 8. Germline-derived CDR1 and CDR2 are MNHEY and SMNVEV (reference sequence). The CDR3 has 14 amino acids. CDR3 amino acids: CASRGSGRINEQYF. The CDR3 DNA is TGTGCCAGCAGGGGTAGCGGGAGAATAAACGAGCAGTACTTC.

The chain carries TRBV5-1 and TRBJ2-1, with a weak D call TRBD2 (6 bases). Between the trimmed V and J ends, which lost 2 bases and 5 bases, there was a span of 11 bases. CDR3 length: 14 residues. Germline CDR1 and CDR2: SGHRS and YFSETQ. The CDR3 DNA sequence: TGCGCCAGCAGCTTCGGGGGTGGGGACAATGAGCAGTTCTTC. This sequence encodes CASSFGGGDNEQFF.

This chain connects TRBV9 to TRBJ1-1, with D unresolved. The CDR3 extends over 15 amino acids. V lost 3 bases to trimming and J lost 5 bases, with 17 bases between them. CDR1 and CDR2 from the germline V gene are SGDLS and YYNGEE. CDR3 loop: CASSAMIGVVTEAFF. CDR3 nucleotides: TGTGCCAGCAGCGCCATGATCGGGGTGGTAACTGAAGCTTTCTTT. The full variable domain, completed using reference TRBV9 and TRBJ1-1, is DSGVTQTPKHLITATGQRVTLRCSPRSGDLSVYWYQQSLDQGLQFLIQYYNGEERAKGNILERFSAQQFPDLHSELNLSSLELGDSALYFCASSAMIGVVTEAFFGQGTRLTVV.

The chain joins TRBV9 to TRBJ2-3; 8 nucleotides match TRBD2. V gave up 5 bases and J gave up 4 bases; unmatched junction bases: 12. The CDR3 loop spans 16 amino acids. From germline, CDR1 is SGDLS and CDR2 YYNGEE. CDR3 sequence (DNA): TGTGCCAGCAGTCAGGTATCGGGAGGGCCCCCAGATACGCAGTATTTT. Its translation: CASSQVSGGPPDTQYF.

This chain connects TRBV2 to TRBJ2-5; 11 bases are a match to TRBD2. J was trimmed by 4 bases and V by 4 bases; bases with no gene match: 2. The CDR3 has 14 amino acids. CDR1 SNHLY and CDR2 FYNNEI come from the germline V gene. Here the CDR3 DNA reads TGTGCCAGCAGTGCCCTAGCGGGAGGAGAGACCCAGTACTTC. This encodes CASSALAGGETQYF.

The chain joins TRBV14 to TRBJ2-1; 10 bases agree with TRBD2. The V segment lost 1 base and the J segment 0 bases; nucleotides outside the gene matches: 9. CDR1 is SGHDN and CDR2 is FVKESK in the germline V gene. The CDR3 has 19 amino acids. CDR3 protein: CASSQGLAGVLSSYNEQFF. The CDR3 nucleotides read TGTGCCAGCAGCCAAGGTCTAGCGGGAGTCCTAAGCTCCTACAATGAGCAGTTCTTC.